These 15 T cell receptor beta chains were sequenced from one sample in a study of CD8+ T cells in alopecia areata. Extraction and reverse transcription of RNA yielded cDNA as the sequencing template. Profiling relied on immunoSEQ multiplex PCR, and the TCRdb table lists in-frame clones only, not all of them. This table has about 97,000 clones, around 38% appearing once. The material sequenced was CD4+ T cells sorted from blood. These receptors all come from a human donor with alopecia areata.

The chain joins TRBV2 to TRBJ2-5; D is unclear. Per the germline V gene, CDR1 is SNHLY and CDR2 is FYNNEI. Between the trimmed V and J ends, which lost 3 bases and 5 bases, there was a span of 10 bases. The CDR3 consists of 13 residues. Here the CDR3 DNA reads TGTGCCAGCAGTGAGGGCAGTAAGGAGACCCAGTACTTC. It encodes CASSEGSKETQYF.

The chain combines TRBV7-9 with TRBJ1-3, with D possibly being TRBD1 (5 bases). V lost 5 bases to trimming and J lost 2 bases, with 13 bases between them. The CDR3 sequence is 15 residues long. From germline, CDR1 is SEHNR and CDR2 FQNEAQ (reference sequence). CDR3 loop: CASSLDGTAGNTIYF. CDR3 coding DNA: TGTGCCAGCAGCCTAGACGGGACGGCTGGAAACACCATATATTTT.

V gene TRBV29-1 combines with J gene TRBJ2-1, with TRBD1 as a possible D gene (6 bases). The V gene's germline CDR1 is SQVTM and CDR2 ANQGSEA. The CDR3 is 13 residues long. V was cut by 8 bases and J by 0 bases, with 11 bases left in between. The CDR3 spells CSFDRSSYNEQFF. DNA of the CDR3: TGCAGCTTCGACAGGAGCTCCTACAATGAGCAGTTCTTC.

The chain recombines TRBV27 with TRBJ2-3, with TRBD1 matching 7 bases. The CDR3 loop spans 14 amino acids. In germline, CDR1 is MNHEY, CDR2 SMNVEV (reference sequence). V lost 3 bases to trimming and J lost 0 bases; unmatched junction nucleotides: 0. The CDR3 sequence: CASSLGQSTDTQYF. In DNA form, the CDR3 reads TGTGCCAGCAGTTTGGGACAGAGCACAGATACGCAGTATTTT.

This clone was seen more than once but under ten times. V and J are TRBV18 and TRBJ1-1; 9 nucleotides match TRBD1. From germline, CDR1 is KGHSH and CDR2 LQKENI. The CDR3 is 14 residues long. Trimming took 3 bases from V and 7 from J; bases not matched to a gene: 6. The CDR3 here is CASSPTDRGVEAFF. As DNA, the CDR3 is TGTGCCAGCTCACCGACCGACAGGGGGGTTGAAGCTTTCTTT.

The chain combines TRBV23-1 with TRBJ1-5; D unresolved. TRBV23-1 is filed as an ORF, its function uncertain. Trimming cost V 9 bases and J 12 bases, with 9 bases left between them. The CDR3 runs 9 residues. The CDR3 DNA follows: TGCGCCAGTAATCGGGTCCAGCATTTT. This gives the protein CASNRVQHF.

This clone was detected once. This chain links TRBV7-2 with TRBJ2-3; no clear D. The CDR3 is made up of 14 amino acids. Germline V gene lookup returns CDR1 SGHTA and CDR2 FQGNSA. The V end lost 1 base, the J end lost 2 bases, and 7 bases lay between the germline ends. CDR3 loop: CASSLDRTTDTQYF. The DNA for the CDR3 is TGTGCCAGCAGCTTAGACCGAACCACAGATACGCAGTATTTT. Combining the CDR3 with reference TRBV7-2 and TRBJ2-3 gives the whole variable domain GAGVSQSPSNKVTEKGKDVELRCDPISGHTALYWYRQSLGQGLEFLIYFQGNSAPDKSGLPSDRFSAERTGGSVSTLTIQRTQQEDSAVYLCASSLDRTTDTQYFGPGTRLTVL.

This clone has just a few counts. V usage is TRBV30 and J usage is TRBJ1-1; D perhaps matches TRBD1 (6 bases). The CDR3 has 11 amino acids. The germline V gene has CDR1 GTSNPN and CDR2 SVGIG (reference sequence). V shed 5 bases and J shed 4 bases, with 8 bases lying between them. Written as DNA, the CDR3 is TGTGCCTGGCACAGGGTCACTGAAGCTTTCTTT. This encodes CAWHRVTEAFF. The full variable domain, with the rest looked up from reference TRBV30 and TRBJ1-1, is SQTIHQWPATLVQPVGSPLSLECTVEGTSNPNLYWYRQAAGRGLQLLFYSVGIGQISSEVPQNLSASRPQDRQFILSSKKLLLSDSGFYLCAWHRVTEAFFGQGTRLTVV.

CDR3 protein: CASSPRTPRETQYF. The CDR3 nucleotides read TGTGCCAGCAGCCCGAGGACTCCAAGGGAGACCCAGTACTTC. The chain carries TRBV7-9 and TRBJ2-5, with D maybe TRBD2 (5 bases). Trimming pared 5 bases from V and 5 bases from J, leaving 15 bases between. The germline V gene encodes CDR1 SEHNR and CDR2 FQNEAQ (reference sequence). The CDR3 spans 14 residues.

The genes are TRBV6-5 and TRBJ2-7, with D unresolved. Germline lookup yields CDR1 MNHEY and CDR2 SVGAGI. The V and J ends lost 0 bases and 6 bases respectively, with 12 bases between them. This CDR3 has 14 residues. The CDR3 spells CASSYSAGFLEQYF. CDR3 coding DNA: TGTGCCAGCAGTTACTCGGCCGGATTTCTCGAGCAGTACTTC.

This chain connects TRBV5-1 to TRBJ2-7, with TRBD1 matching over 9 bases. The CDR3 runs to 14 residues. Germline CDR1 is SGHRS and CDR2 is YFSETQ. Trimming took 3 bases from V and 6 from J; bases not matched to a gene: 7. CDR3 sequence (DNA): TGCGCCAGCAGCTCGACGGGACAGGGTTTCGAGCAGTACTTC. It codes for CASSSTGQGFEQYF.

This clone was counted between two and nine times. V usage is TRBV10-2 and J usage is TRBJ2-1; D ambiguous. V lost 4 bases, J lost 0 bases, and 10 bases lay in between. The CDR3 loop spans 15 amino acids. Germline V CDR1 and CDR2: WSHSY, SAAADI. CDR3 amino acids: CASSVFSNSYNEQFF. The DNA of the CDR3 is TGCGCCAGCAGTGTGTTTAGCAACTCCTACAATGAGCAGTTCTTC.

This clone was seen only a few times. The chain carries TRBV4-2 and TRBJ1-2; D remains unclear. Germline lookup yields CDR1 LGHNA and CDR2 YNFKEQ. The length of the CDR3 is 12 residues. Trimming shortened V by 5 bases and J by 4 bases, and 8 bases separated the two germline ends. CDR3 protein: CASSTPTYGYTF. CDR3 in DNA: TGTGCCAGCAGCACTCCCACCTATGGCTACACCTTC.

This chain uses TRBV6-5 with TRBJ2-7, with D perhaps matching TRBD1 (5 bases). With 7 bases removed from V and 7 bases from J, the gap between germline ends came to 14 bases. This CDR3 is built from 12 residues. Germline CDR1 is MNHEY and CDR2 is SVGAGI. The CDR3 is CASTGAGREQYF. As DNA, the CDR3 is TGTGCCAGCACTGGGGCAGGGCGGGAGCAGTACTTC.

In this sample, this clone turned up a few times. V is TRBV29-1 and J is TRBJ2-5; D is perhaps TRBD1 (6 bases). V was clipped by 4 bases and J by 2 bases, with 8 bases between them. This CDR3 spans 12 amino acids. CDR1 is SQVTM, CDR2 ANQGSEA, per germline. Here the CDR3 DNA reads TGCAGCGTTGGGGGGCAGCAAGAGACCCAGTACTTC. As protein: CSVGGQQETQYF. Complete variable domain (other parts from reference TRBV29-1 and TRBJ2-5): SAVISQKPSRDICQRGTSLTIQCQVDSQVTMMFWYRQQPGQSLTLIATANQGSEATYESGFVIDKFPISRPNLTFSTLTVSNMSPEDSSIYLCSVGGQQETQYFGPGTRLLVL.